This record looks at one T cell receptor (beta chain) sequence and its context. Antigen specificity is unknown. The entry originates in a study of cytomegalovirus exposure and HLA in healthy donors. Study conclusions and caveats: Roughly uniform sequencing depth across donors was assumed, possibly incorrectly.

CDR1 SGHRS and CDR2 YFSETQ come from the germline V gene. The length of the CDR3 is 14 residues. Trimming took 0 bases from V and 8 from J; bases not matched to a gene: 7. With 60 Vbeta and 13 Jbeta primers, the PCR was carried out. TCRdb's table, derived via immunoSEQ multiplex PCR, lists solely in-frame clones and lacks some. The table has 150,000 to 200,000 clones, 60% to 85% seen once; the top ten hold around 3%. Donors were nominally healthy when sampled, though unrecorded immune exposures were likely. The TCR sequence derives from a woman between 45 and 60 years old in good health and CMV-seropositive. Sequencing input: PBMCs. The gene calls are TRBV5-1 and TRBJ1-2; 7 bases map to TRBD1. Written as DNA, the CDR3 is TGCGCCAGCAGCTTGGTAGGGCAGGGGGTCGGCTACACCTTC. Translating gives CASSLVGQGVGYTF.